Below are 5 T cell receptor beta chains sequenced from a single sample in a study of graft-versus-host responses after intestinal transplantation. Sequencing used immunoSEQ multiplex PCR; TCRdb keeps in-frame clones, though not all of them. The data show 40,000 to 55,000 clones, 91% seen once. The input for sequencing was PBMCs, taken 524 days after transplant. The receptors stem from a human patient who received an intestinal transplant, so some T cells may come from the graft donor.

DNA of the CDR3: TGTGCCACCAGCAGCCACAGGGATTCCACTTTAAACATTCAGTACTTC. Protein product: CATSSHRDSTLNIQYF. This chain uses TRBV15 with TRBJ2-4, with a weak D call TRBD1 (6 bases). This CDR3 has 16 residues. The germline V and J ends were trimmed by 3 bases and 6 bases, with 18 bases remaining between them. Germline-derived CDR1 and CDR2 are LNHNV and YYDKDF (reference sequence).

The J gene is TRBJ2-7, the V gene TRBV4-2; no clear D gene. The CDR3 consists of 14 residues. CDR1 and CDR2 from the germline V gene are LGHNA and YNFKEQ. Trimming removed 5 bases from V and 4 bases from J, with 15 bases in between. CDR3 nucleotides: TGTGCCAGCAGCTTAGCCCTAACTCCTTACGAGCAGTACTTC. Its translation: CASSLALTPYEQYF.

V and J are TRBV11-1 and TRBJ1-1, with D unclear. Between the trimmed V and J ends, which lost 6 bases and 1 base, there was a span of 12 bases. The CDR3 length is 14 residues. Germline values: CDR1 SGHAT, CDR2 FQDESV (reference sequence). Here the CDR3 reads CASRSQIPNTEAFF. In nucleotides, the CDR3 is TGTGCCAGCAGGTCGCAGATACCGAACACTGAAGCTTTCTTT.

The chain joins TRBV12-5 to TRBJ2-7, with D possibly matching TRBD2 (6 bases). Germline V gene data show CDR1 as LGHNT and CDR2 as FRNRAP. Trimming stripped 1 base from V and 3 bases from J, with 16 bases between. The CDR3 sequence is 16 residues long. DNA for the CDR3: TGTGCTAGTGGTTTGGATCGACGGGAGCAGAGCTACGAGCAGTACTTC. Protein: CASGLDRREQSYEQYF. Full variable domain (outside the CDR3, taken from reference TRBV12-5 and TRBJ2-7): DARVTQTPRHKVTEMGQEVTMRCQPILGHNTVFWYRQTMMQGLELLAYFRNRAPLDDSGMPKDRFSAEMPDATLATLKIQPSEPRDSAVYFCASGLDRREQSYEQYFGPGTRLTVT.

This clone was seen just once. J is TRBJ1-5 and V is TRBV7-9; 12 bases match TRBD1. With V trimmed by 1 base and J by 2 bases, 9 bases remained unmatched. The CDR3 is 19 amino acids. Germline CDR1 is SEHNR and CDR2 is FQNEAQ (reference sequence). The CDR3 protein is CASSLGPGQGALGNQPQHF. The CDR3 coding sequence is TGTGCCAGCAGCTTAGGTCCGGGACAGGGGGCATTGGGCAATCAGCCCCAGCATTTT.